Given below is one T cell receptor (beta chain) in context. This record belongs to a study of blood T cell repertoires in COVID-19. Study overall: Donors in the United States, Italy and Spain gave samples during acute or convalescent COVID-19.

Germline-derived CDR1 and CDR2 are SGHDT and YYEEEE. The CDR3 loop spans 13 amino acids. Trimming shortened V by 4 bases and J by 0 bases, and 6 bases separated the two germline ends. Authors' data handling: Researchers report that nucleated cell counts were estimated from reference gene primer amplification. TCRdb keeps only in-frame clones here, not all; method: immunoSEQ multiplex PCR. Clone size and the V and J calls come from that table; the DNA yielded D and trimming. The sample has some 97,000 clones; under 90% are singletons. The rearrangement links TRBV5-6 to TRBJ2-3; D unresolved. The sequenced sample consisted of peripheral blood. This TCR came from a human donor in a cohort sampled during active COVID-19. CDR3 sequence: CASSETSTDTQYF. The CDR3 region has the DNA TGTGCCAGCAGCGAAACTAGCACAGATACGCAGTATTTT. Drawing the rest from reference TRBV5-6 and TRBJ2-3, the complete variable domain is DAGVTQSPTHLIKTRGQQVTLRCSPKSGHDTVSWYQQALGQGPQFIFQYYEEEERQRGNFPDRFSGHQFPNYSSELNVNALLLGDSALYLCASSETSTDTQYFGPGTRLTVL.